The present TCR beta chain was sequenced within a study of CD8 T cells in Susac syndrome. Study information: At the time of blood draw, patients with Susac syndrome were therapy-naive, receiving corticosteroids, or receiving intravenous immunoglobulin alone.

Negative isolation yielded the CD8+ and CD4+ T cells, while FACS enriched the TEMRA cells. The germline V and J ends were trimmed by 4 bases and 0 bases, with 10 bases remaining between them. Germline CDR1 SNHLY, CDR2 FYNNEI. The CDR3 loop spans 15 amino acids. The RNA input was roughly 0.45 to 1 ug, and it was reverse transcribed with random hexamers. Across 54 Vbeta and 13 Jbeta, immunoSEQ multiplex PCR amplified TCR beta CDR3. TCRdb recomputed calls from the immunoSEQ multiplex PCR reads with MiXCR, one row per CDR3 protein. The sample carries about 150,000 distinct CDR3 sequences, around 95% recorded once. Comments on this clonotype: The antigen is not known.

Study results and limitations: Clonal expansion did not appear in Susac syndrome CD4+ T cell repertoires.

This sequence originates from a human donor with Susac syndrome. V and J are TRBV2 and TRBJ2-1; D not resolved. Source material: CD4+ T cells from PBMCs. CDR3 coding DNA: TGTGCCAGCAGTGGGCCTGGAGCCTCCTACAATGAGCAGTTCTTC. Encoded protein: CASSGPGASYNEQFF.